This T cell receptor (beta chain) was documented in a study of shared clonotypes between healthy human individuals. Points from the study as a whole: The sharing of 4% to 5.5% of naive CD4 clonotypes was seen across several donors. Among the subsets, naive ones generally showed larger estimated richness than memory ones. Generation probabilities of non-shared clonotypes were lower (relative to those shared by all four donors).

Several immunoSEQ plates held equal portions of the genomic DNA taken from each subset. Data came from immunoSEQ multiplex PCR; TCRdb stores just in-frame clones and leaves some out. Among about 2,200,000 clones listed, about 92% were seen once. V shed 0 bases and J shed 0 bases, with 10 bases lying between them. The germline gives CDR1 SGHRS, CDR2 YFSETQ. The CDR3 has 15 amino acids. Worth noting for this clone: Its antigen is currently unknown.

Terminally differentiated effector memory CD45RA+ cells were left out of the naive CD8 fraction, which was CD45RO-negative and positively selected for CCR7. Sequencing input: naive CD8+ T cells from PBMCs. The source of this sequence is a man aged 18-30 years in good health. Some clones in this sample may be carry-over from other donors' samples. The chain carries TRBV5-1 and TRBJ2-7; TRBD2 might be the D (5 bases). The CDR3 bases are TGCGCCAGCAGCTTGGAGGGCGGACTCTCCTACGAGCAGTACTTC. Residues: CASSLEGGLSYEQYF.